The 4 T cell receptor beta chains below come from one sample, sequenced in a study of blood T cells in healthy people across ages. Sample-barcoded 5' priming and a J-beta primer mix drove a second PCR of roughly 6 to 12 cycles. Each CDR3 protein is one row after TCRdb ran MiXCR on the 5' RACE reads. The table lists about 800,000 distinct CDR3 sequences, around 25% of them singletons, with under 4% in the top ten. The data also belong to a second study, concerning T cells of mothers and their children.

Sequenced input: blood. Receptors originate from a boy younger than 18 in good health.

With respect to this clonotype: The junction does not match germline at one end; this may be a read error. The chain carries TRBV7-9 and TRBJ2-5; 9 positions agree with TRBD2. The last part of the DNA fits TRBJ2-1 better; the J call may be wrong. The germline V gene encodes CDR1 SEHNR and CDR2 FQNEAQ (reference sequence). The CDR3 consists of 16 residues. CDR3 nucleotide sequence: TGTACCAGCAGCTTACCAGGCGGGGGGGTTGACAATGAGCAGTTCTTC. It specifies CTSSLPGGGVDNEQFF.

The chain carries TRBV20-1 and TRBJ2-4; TRBD2 matches 11 bases. The CDR3 length is 16 residues. V shed 6 bases and J 4 bases; nucleotides not matched to a gene: 11. Germline CDR1 reads DFQATT; CDR2 reads SNEGSKA (reference sequence). CDR3 amino acids: CSAQRGSSGGKNIQYF. CDR3 nucleotide sequence: TGCAGTGCCCAAAGGGGGTCTAGCGGGGGGAAAAACATTCAGTACTTC.

This clonotype was seen ten or more times. The chain couples TRBV6-2 or TRBV6-3 to TRBJ2-2, with D possibly being TRBD1 or TRBD2 (5 bases each). Germline-derived CDR1 and CDR2 are MNHEY and SVGEGT. The CDR3 length is 15 residues. V was clipped by 6 bases and J by 2 bases, with 13 bases between them. The CDR3 bases are TGTGCCAGCAGATCCGGGACGGATAACACCGGGGAGCTGTTTTTT. Its protein product is CASRSGTDNTGELFF.

This clonotype was seen a handful of times. This chain uses TRBV5-6 with TRBJ2-7; D gene uncertain. Trimming pared 0 bases from V and 6 bases from J, leaving 7 bases between. This CDR3 has 12 residues. Germline-derived CDR1 and CDR2 are SGHDT and YYEEEE. Here the CDR3 DNA reads TGTGCCAGCAGCTTGGATCTGGGCGAGCAGTACTTC. Its protein is CASSLDLGEQYF.